This T cell receptor (beta chain) stems from a study of T cell responses to AZD1222 COVID-19 vaccine. Study conclusions and caveats: Receipt of two AZD1222 doses was followed by a rise in Spike-specific TCR breadth and depth. Baseline seropositives among AZD1222 recipients totaled only 5 to 7.

The J segment lost 0 bases and the V segment lost 10 bases, leaving 3 bases of the junction unmatched. The germline CDR1 and CDR2 sequences are SNHLY and FYNNEI. This CDR3 spans 13 amino acids. The method was immunoSEQ multiplex PCR; TCRdb's version includes in-frame clones alone and lacks a portion of them. This table has 170,000 or so clones, approximately 93% appearing once. Concerning this clone itself: The target antigen is unknown.

The gene calls are TRBV2 and TRBJ1-3; 7 bases match TRBD1. The clonotype was recovered from an adult in good health. This sample comprised peripheral blood, obtained on day 0 of AZD1222 vaccination. CDR3 protein: CATGTDSGNTIYF. CDR3 sequence (DNA): TGTGCCACCGGGACAGACTCTGGAAACACCATATATTTT.